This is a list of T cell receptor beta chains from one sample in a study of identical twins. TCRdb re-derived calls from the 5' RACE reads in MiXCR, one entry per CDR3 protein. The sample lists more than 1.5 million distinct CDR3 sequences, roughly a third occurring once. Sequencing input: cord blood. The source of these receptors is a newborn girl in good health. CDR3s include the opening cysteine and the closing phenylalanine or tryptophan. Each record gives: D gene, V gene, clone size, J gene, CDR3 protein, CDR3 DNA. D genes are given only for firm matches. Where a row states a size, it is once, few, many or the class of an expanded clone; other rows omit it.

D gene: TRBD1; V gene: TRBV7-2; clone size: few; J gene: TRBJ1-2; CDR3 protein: CASSFFQGDGYTF; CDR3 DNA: TGTGCCAGCAGCTTTTTCCAGGGGGATGGCTACACCTTC
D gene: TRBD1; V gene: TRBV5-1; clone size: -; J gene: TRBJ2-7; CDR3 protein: CASSLAEDRGSYEQYF; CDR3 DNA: TGCGCCAGCAGCTTGGCTGAGGACAGGGGGTCCTACGAGCAGTACTTC
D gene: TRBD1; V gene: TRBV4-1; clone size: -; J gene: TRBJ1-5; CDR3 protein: CASSQRRDRRNQPQHF; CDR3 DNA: TGCGCCAGCAGCCAGAGAAGGGACAGGCGAAATCAGCCCCAGCATTTT
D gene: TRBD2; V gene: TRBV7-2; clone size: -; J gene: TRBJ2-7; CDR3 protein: CASSSGLAGIPYEQYF; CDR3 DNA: TGTGCCAGCAGCTCCGGACTAGCGGGGATTCCCTACGAGCAGTACTTC
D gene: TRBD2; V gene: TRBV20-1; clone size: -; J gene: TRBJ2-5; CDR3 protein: CSVSGASGKQTQYF; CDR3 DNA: TGCAGTGTTTCCGGGGCTAGCGGTAAACAGACCCAGTACTTC
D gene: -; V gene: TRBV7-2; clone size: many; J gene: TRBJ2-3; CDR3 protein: CASSPLGVGTDTQYF; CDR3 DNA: TGTGCCAGCAGCCCTCTCGGAGTTGGAACAGATACGCAGTATTTT
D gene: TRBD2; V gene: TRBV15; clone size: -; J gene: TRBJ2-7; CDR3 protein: CATSLSPGGAYEQYF; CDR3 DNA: TGTGCCACCAGTCTCAGTCCGGGGGGGGCCTACGAGCAGTACTTC
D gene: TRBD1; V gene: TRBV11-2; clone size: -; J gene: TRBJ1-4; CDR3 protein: CASSSPDRGKFNEKLFF; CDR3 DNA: TGTGCCAGCAGCTCTCCGGACAGGGGGAAGTTTAATGAAAAACTGTTTTTT
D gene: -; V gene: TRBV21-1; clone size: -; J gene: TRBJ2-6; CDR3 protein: CASSKVGREGVCGANVLTF; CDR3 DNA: TGTGCCAGCAGCAAAGTAGGCAGGGAAGGGGTCTGCGGGGCCAACGTCCTGACTTTC
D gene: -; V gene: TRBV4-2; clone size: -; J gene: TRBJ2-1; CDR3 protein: CASSQDEGKLLRNEQFF; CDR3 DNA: TGTGCCAGCAGCCAAGATGAGGGAAAACTACTACGCAATGAGCAGTTCTTC
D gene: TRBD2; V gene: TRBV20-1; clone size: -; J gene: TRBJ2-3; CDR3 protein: CSVSSTLAGGHRVADTHYF; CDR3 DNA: TGCAGTGTTAGTAGCACACTAGCGGGAGGGCATAGAGTCGCAGATACGCACTATTTT
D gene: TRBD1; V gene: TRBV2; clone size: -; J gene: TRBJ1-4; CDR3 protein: CASSAWDRGNEKLFF; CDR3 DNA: TGTGCCAGCAGTGCCTGGGACAGGGGTAATGAAAAACTGTTTTTT
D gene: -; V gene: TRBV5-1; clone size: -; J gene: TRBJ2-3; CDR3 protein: CASSLAGLASGTDTQYF; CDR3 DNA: TGCGCCAGCAGCTTGGCGGGGCTAGCGAGTGGCACAGATACGCAGTATTTT
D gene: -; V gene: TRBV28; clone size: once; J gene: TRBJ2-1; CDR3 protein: CPSISVVGHEQFF; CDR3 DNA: TGTCCCAGCATCTCGGTTGTTGGGCACGAGCAGTTCTTC
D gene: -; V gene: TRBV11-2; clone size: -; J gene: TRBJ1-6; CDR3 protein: CASSLGPDVNNSPLHF; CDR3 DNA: TGTGCCAGCAGCTTAGGGCCGGACGTTAATAATTCACCCCTCCACTTT
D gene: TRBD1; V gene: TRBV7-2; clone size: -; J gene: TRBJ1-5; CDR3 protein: CASSLTPNRGGSNQPQHF; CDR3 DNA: TGTGCCAGCAGCTTAACCCCTAACAGGGGGGGGAGCAATCAGCCCCAGCATTTT
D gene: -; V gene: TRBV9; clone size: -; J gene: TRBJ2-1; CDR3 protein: CASSVRPSYNEQFF; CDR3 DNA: TGTGCCAGCAGCGTGAGGCCATCCTACAATGAGCAGTTCTTC
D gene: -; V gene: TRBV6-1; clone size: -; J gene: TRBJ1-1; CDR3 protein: CASRAQAVNTEAFF; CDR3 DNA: TGTGCCAGCAGGGCACAGGCGGTGAACACTGAAGCTTTCTTT
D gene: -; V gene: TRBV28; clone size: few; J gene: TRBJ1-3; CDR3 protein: CASSLQGPPGNTIYF; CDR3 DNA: TGTGCCAGCAGTTTACAGGGTCCCCCTGGAAACACCATATATTTT
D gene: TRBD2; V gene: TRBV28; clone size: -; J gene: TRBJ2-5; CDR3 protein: CASSSAQGGGETQYF; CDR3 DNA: TGTGCCAGCAGCTCCGCACAGGGCGGGGGGGAGACCCAGTACTTC
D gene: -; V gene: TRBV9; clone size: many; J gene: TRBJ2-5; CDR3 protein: CASSVGDQETQYF; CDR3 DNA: TGTGCCAGCAGCGTAGGAGACCAAGAGACCCAGTACTTC
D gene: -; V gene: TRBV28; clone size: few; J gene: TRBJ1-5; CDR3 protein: CASSLSGAYSNQPQHF; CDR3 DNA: TGTGCCAGCAGTTTATCAGGGGCTTATAGCAATCAGCCCCAGCATTTT
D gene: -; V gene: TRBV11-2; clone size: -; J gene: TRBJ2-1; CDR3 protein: CASSLERFGQFF; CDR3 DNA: TGTGCCAGCAGCTTAGAGCGTTTCGGGCAGTTCTTC
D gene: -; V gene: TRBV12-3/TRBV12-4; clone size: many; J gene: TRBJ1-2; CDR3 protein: CASSIRTLNYGYTF; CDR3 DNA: TGTGCCAGCAGTATCCGAACACTTAACTATGGCTACACCTTC
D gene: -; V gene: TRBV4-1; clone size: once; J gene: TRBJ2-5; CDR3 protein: CASSRYARETQYF; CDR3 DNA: TGCGCCAGCAGCCGATACGCGAGGGAGACCCAGTACTTC
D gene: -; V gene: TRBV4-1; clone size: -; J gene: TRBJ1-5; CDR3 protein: CASSQDGEQPQHF; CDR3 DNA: TGCGCCAGCAGCCAAGATGGCGAACAGCCCCAGCATTTT
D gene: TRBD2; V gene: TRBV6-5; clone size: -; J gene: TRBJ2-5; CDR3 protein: CASRGLAGWDEQYF; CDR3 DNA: TGTGCCAGCAGGGGACTAGCGGGATGGGATGAGCAGTACTTC
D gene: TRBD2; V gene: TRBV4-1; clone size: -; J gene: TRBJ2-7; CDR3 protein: CASSHPDWTSGNYEQYF; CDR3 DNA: TGCGCCAGCAGCCACCCGGACTGGACTAGCGGCAACTACGAGCAGTACTTC
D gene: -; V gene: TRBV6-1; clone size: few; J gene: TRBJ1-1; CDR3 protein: CASSEVQGAREAFF; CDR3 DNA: TGTGCCAGCAGTGAAGTGCAGGGCGCCCGTGAAGCTTTCTTT
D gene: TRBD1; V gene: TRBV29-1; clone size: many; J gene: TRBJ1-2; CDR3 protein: CSVGRGTNYGYTF; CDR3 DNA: TGCAGCGTTGGCAGGGGGACTAACTATGGCTACACCTTC
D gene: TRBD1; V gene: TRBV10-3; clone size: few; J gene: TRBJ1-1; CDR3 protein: CAIRDRDNTEAFF; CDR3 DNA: TGTGCCATCAGAGACAGGGATAACACTGAAGCTTTCTTT
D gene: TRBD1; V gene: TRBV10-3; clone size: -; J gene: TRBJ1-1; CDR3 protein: CAITGTGDTEAFF; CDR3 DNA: TGTGCCATCACCGGGACAGGGGACACTGAAGCTTTCTTT
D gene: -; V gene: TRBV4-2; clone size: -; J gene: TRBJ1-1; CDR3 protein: CASSPQTGTYTEAFF; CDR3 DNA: TGTGCCAGCAGCCCCCAAACAGGGACGTACACTGAAGCTTTCTTT
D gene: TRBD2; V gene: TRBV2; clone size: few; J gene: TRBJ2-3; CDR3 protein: CASGWGKRDRTDTQYF; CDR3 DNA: TGTGCCAGCGGATGGGGTAAGCGGGATCGCACAGATACGCAGTATTTT
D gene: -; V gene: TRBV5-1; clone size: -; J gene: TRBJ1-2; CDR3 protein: CASSSEGSRYTF; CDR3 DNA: TGCGCCAGCAGCTCGGAAGGGTCTCGGTACACCTTC
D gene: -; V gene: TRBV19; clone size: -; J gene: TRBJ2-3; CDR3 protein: CASSLTGARTDTQYF; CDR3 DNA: TGTGCCAGTAGCTTAACAGGCGCGCGCACAGATACGCAGTATTTT
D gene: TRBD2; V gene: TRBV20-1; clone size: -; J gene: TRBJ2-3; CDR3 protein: CSAREPSGSTDTQYF; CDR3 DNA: TGCAGTGCTAGAGAGCCTAGCGGTAGCACAGATACGCAGTATTTT
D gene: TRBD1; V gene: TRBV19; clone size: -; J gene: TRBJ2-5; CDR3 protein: CASRDRAKETQYF; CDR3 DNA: TGTGCCAGCCGGGACAGGGCTAAAGAGACCCAGTACTTC
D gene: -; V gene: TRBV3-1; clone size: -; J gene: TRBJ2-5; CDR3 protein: CASSSTPPPTSETQYF; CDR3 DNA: TGTGCCAGCAGCTCTACCCCTCCTCCCACGTCCGAGACCCAGTACTTC
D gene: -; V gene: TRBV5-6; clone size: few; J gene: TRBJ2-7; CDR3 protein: CASSLTGPLSYEQYF; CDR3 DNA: TGTGCCAGCAGCTTAACAGGTCCCCTATCCTACGAGCAGTACTTC
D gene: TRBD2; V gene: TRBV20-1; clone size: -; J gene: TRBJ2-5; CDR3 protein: CSARDLSSGSETQYF; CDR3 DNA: TGCAGTGCTAGAGACCTTTCTAGCGGGAGTGAGACCCAGTACTTC
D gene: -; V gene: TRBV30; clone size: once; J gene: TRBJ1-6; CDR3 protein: CAWDPGSSYNSPLHF; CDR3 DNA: TGTGCCTGGGACCCAGGGAGCTCCTATAATTCACCCCTCCACTTT
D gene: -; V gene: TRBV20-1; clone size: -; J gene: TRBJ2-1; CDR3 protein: CSATRNSGEYNEQFF; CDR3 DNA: TGCAGTGCTACCCGGAATAGTGGGGAGTACAATGAGCAGTTCTTC
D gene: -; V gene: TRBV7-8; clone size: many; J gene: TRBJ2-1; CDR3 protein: CASSAKRDTTYNEQFF; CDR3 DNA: TGTGCCAGCAGCGCCAAACGGGACACTACATACAATGAGCAGTTCTTC
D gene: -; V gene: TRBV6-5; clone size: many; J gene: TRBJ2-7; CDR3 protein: CASSYSVYDKGPNEQYF; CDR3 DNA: TGTGCCAGCAGTTACTCGGTGTACGACAAAGGCCCCAACGAGCAGTACTTC
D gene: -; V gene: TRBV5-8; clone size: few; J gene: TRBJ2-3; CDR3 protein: CASSCNPGYRASTDTQYF; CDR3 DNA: TGTGCCAGCAGCTGCAACCCTGGATATCGGGCTAGCACAGATACGCAGTATTTT
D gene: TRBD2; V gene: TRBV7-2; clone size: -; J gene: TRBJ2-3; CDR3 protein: CASSLVGLAGSTDTQYF; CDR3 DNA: TGTGCCAGCAGCTTAGTGGGACTAGCGGGGAGCACAGATACGCAGTATTTT
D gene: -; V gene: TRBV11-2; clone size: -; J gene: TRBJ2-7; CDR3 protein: CASSLDPRNYEQYF; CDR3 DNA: TGTGCCAGCAGCTTAGATCCGCGGAACTACGAGCAGTACTTC
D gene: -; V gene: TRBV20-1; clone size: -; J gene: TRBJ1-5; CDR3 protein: CSTSKGGPRWKSNQPQHF; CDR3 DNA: TGCAGTACTTCAAAAGGGGGACCCCGATGGAAAAGCAATCAGCCCCAGCATTTT
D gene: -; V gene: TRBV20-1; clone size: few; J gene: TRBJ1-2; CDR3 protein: CSPSGANYGYTF; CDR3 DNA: TGCAGTCCCTCGGGGGCCAACTATGGCTACACCTTC
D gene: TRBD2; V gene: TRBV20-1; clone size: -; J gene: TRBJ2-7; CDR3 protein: CSARGLAGVYSYNEQYF; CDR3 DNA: TGCAGTGCTAGAGGACTAGCGGGGGTCTACTCCTACAATGAGCAGTACTTC
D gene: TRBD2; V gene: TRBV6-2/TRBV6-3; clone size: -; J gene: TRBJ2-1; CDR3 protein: CASSYATSGGPPHNEQFF; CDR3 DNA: TGTGCCAGCAGTTACGCGACTAGCGGGGGACCACCCCACAATGAGCAGTTCTTC
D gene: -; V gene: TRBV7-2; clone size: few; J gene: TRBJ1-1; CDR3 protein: CASSLVYGGPGTEAFF; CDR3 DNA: TGTGCCAGCAGCTTAGTGTACGGAGGCCCGGGCACTGAAGCTTTCTTT
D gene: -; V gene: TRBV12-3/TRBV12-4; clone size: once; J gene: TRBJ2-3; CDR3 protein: CAGSLIKDTGFTDTQYF; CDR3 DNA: TGTGCCGGCAGTTTAATAAAGGACACGGGATTCACAGATACGCAGTATTTT
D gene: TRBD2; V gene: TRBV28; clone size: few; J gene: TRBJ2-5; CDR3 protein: CASSLFWTSGPLEGETQYF; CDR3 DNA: TGTGCCAGCAGTTTATTTTGGACTAGCGGGCCCTTAGAAGGAGAGACCCAGTACTTC